The 7 T cell receptor beta chains below come from one sample, sequenced in a study of cytomegalovirus exposure and HLA in healthy donors. Amplification used 60 Vbeta primers and 13 Jbeta primers. Profiling relied on immunoSEQ multiplex PCR, and the TCRdb table lists in-frame clones only, not all of them. Here the sample spans fewer than 200,000 clones, over 60% being singletons. The sequencing sample was made of PBMCs. The receptors here all came from a girl aged 5 to 17 in good health and CMV-seronegative.

This chain joins TRBV14 and TRBJ1-3; unclear D gene. This CDR3 comprises 13 residues. The V end was cut by 5 bases, the J end by 0 bases, with 5 bases between. Germline assignment: CDR1 SGHDN and CDR2 FVKESK. CDR3 in amino acids: CASSGLSGNTIYF. For the CDR3, the DNA is TGTGCCAGCAGCGGACTCTCTGGAAACACCATATATTTT.

This clone was found a few times. J is TRBJ2-3 and V is TRBV12-5; TRBD2 is a possible D gene (6 bases). Germline V gives CDR1 LGHNT, CDR2 FRNRAP. The germline V and J ends were trimmed by 3 bases and 4 bases, with 14 bases remaining between them. The CDR3 runs to 15 residues. DNA of the CDR3: TGTGCTAGTGGTTTCCGACTAGAAGGGGCAGATACGCAGTATTTT. Amino acid sequence: CASGFRLEGADTQYF.

This chain joins TRBV2 and TRBJ2-5; TRBD2 agrees at 7 bases. The CDR3 runs 13 residues. Germline lookup yields CDR1 SNHLY and CDR2 FYNNEI. V lost 4 bases and J lost 5; bases outside the gene matches: 4. The CDR3 loop reads CASSVDGRETQYF. The CDR3 DNA reads TGTGCCAGCAGTGTGGACGGGAGGGAGACCCAGTACTTC.

This clone has just one count. V is TRBV10-2 and J is TRBJ2-7, with TRBD2 as a possible D gene (5 bases). The germline gives CDR1 WSHSY, CDR2 SAAADI. This CDR3 comprises 15 residues. V was shortened by 3 bases and J by 0 bases, with 12 bases between the two germline ends. CDR3 sequence (DNA): TGCGCCAGCAGTGAAGGCCTAGCTGGCTCCTACGAGCAGTACTTC. It specifies CASSEGLAGSYEQYF.

The chain uses TRBV6-1 and TRBJ2-5, with 13 bases lining up with TRBD2. This CDR3 spans 17 amino acids. J gave up 4 bases and V 3 bases, and 8 bases lay outside the gene matches. Looked up from germline, CDR1 is MNHNS and CDR2 is SASEGT. This CDR3 is CASSEQLAGGASETQYF. CDR3 DNA sequence: TGTGCCAGCAGTGAGCAACTAGCGGGGGGGGCCTCAGAGACCCAGTACTTC.

The chain uses TRBV29-1 and TRBJ1-2, with D unclear. The CDR3 is 11 amino acids. Per germline, CDR1 SQVTM and CDR2 ANQGSEA. V lost 8 bases to trimming and J lost 5 bases, with 12 bases between them. The CDR3 sequence is CSPCDTYGYTF. Here the CDR3 DNA reads TGCAGCCCATGCGACACATATGGCTACACCTTC.

V gene TRBV5-6 combines with J gene TRBJ1-2, with 8 bases identical to TRBD1. Trimming at V came to 1 base and at J to 6 bases, leaving 8 bases not matched to a gene. The CDR3 covers 15 residues. Germline V gene data show CDR1 as SGHDT and CDR2 as YYEEEE. The DNA for the CDR3 is TGTGCCAGCAGCTTGAGTTGGGCAGGGGGCGATGGCTACACCTTC. Translation: CASSLSWAGGDGYTF. The full variable domain, its missing parts supplied by reference TRBV5-6 and TRBJ1-2, is DAGVTQSPTHLIKTRGQQVTLRCSPKSGHDTVSWYQQALGQGPQFIFQYYEEEERQRGNFPDRFSGHQFPNYSSELNVNALLLGDSALYLCASSLSWAGGDGYTFGSGTRLTVV.